Here is one T cell receptor beta chain with its context. Its target is not known. This sample also contains other DNA sequences that code for the same CDR3. TCRdb's table, derived via immunoSEQ multiplex PCR, lists solely in-frame clones and lacks some. The data contain 140,000 or so clones, about 91% of them singletons. This sample was taken from a study of T cell responses to AZD1222 COVID-19 vaccine. Study-level results: The sample set comprised mostly white British donors with more females, and clonal diversity was possibly underestimated.

The CDR3 totals 16 residues. From germline, CDR1 is LGHNA and CDR2 YSLEER. Unmatched junction bases numbered 4, after V lost 0 bases and J lost 4 bases. The specimen was peripheral blood, collected on day 0 of AZD1222 vaccination. The receptor was derived from an adult in good health. This chain joins TRBV4-3 and TRBJ2-3, with 10 bases matching TRBD2. For the CDR3, the DNA is TGCGCCAGCAGCCAAGATCTAGCGGGAGTAGCAGATACGCAGTATTTT. The encoded protein is CASSQDLAGVADTQYF.